This T cell receptor beta chain was captured in a study of cytomegalovirus exposure and HLA in healthy donors. Germline CDR1 and CDR2: LNHDA and SQIVND (reference sequence). The CDR3 runs to 14 residues. The V segment lost 7 bases and the J segment 4 bases; nucleotides outside the gene matches: 6. Amplification used 60 Vbeta primers and 13 Jbeta primers. TCRdb keeps only in-frame clones here, not all; method: immunoSEQ multiplex PCR. The sample yields roughly 190,000 clones, around three quarters seen once. Material for sequencing was PBMCs. This TCR came from a woman in her fifties or sixties in good health and CMV-seronegative. The J gene is TRBJ2-2, the V gene TRBV19; 7 bases align to TRBD1. CDR3: CASIRQGFTGELFF. In nucleotides, the CDR3 is TGTGCCAGTATCCGACAGGGTTTCACCGGGGAGCTGTTTTTT.